A single sample is the source of the 12 T cell receptor beta chains below, sequenced in a study of shared clonotypes between healthy human individuals. Generated by immunoSEQ multiplex PCR, the TCRdb table keeps only in-frame clones and is missing some. The table records over 2 million clones, 85% to 95% of them present only once. What was sequenced was naive CD4+ T cells from PBMCs. Subset: CD45RA+ positively selected. Every receptor here comes from a man younger than 30 in good health. Some clones in this sample may be carry-over from other donors' samples.

This clone was recorded once. V is TRBV5-4 and J is TRBJ2-1; D possibly corresponds to TRBD1 (6 bases). CDR3 size: 12 residues. CDR1 and CDR2 (germline): SGHNT, YYREEE (reference sequence). Trimming stripped 5 bases from V and 6 bases from J, with 9 bases between. The CDR3: CASRAQGNEQFF. CDR3 nucleotide sequence: TGTGCCAGCAGGGCACAGGGCAATGAGCAGTTCTTC. Looking up the rest from reference TRBV5-4 and TRBJ2-1 gives the full variable domain: ETGVTQSPTHLIKTRGQQVTLRCSSQSGHNTVSWYQQALGQGPQFIFQYYREEENGRGNFPPRFSGLQFPNYSSELNVNALELDDSALYLCASRAQGNEQFFGPGTRLTVL.

This clone showed up just a few times. The same CDR3 arises from other DNA sequences in this sample as well. This rearrangement joins TRBV7-2 to TRBJ1-1, with D tentatively TRBD1 (5 bases). The CDR3 totals 13 residues. CDR1 is SGHTA, CDR2 FQGNSA, per germline. V was trimmed by 3 bases and J by 2 bases, leaving 7 bases between them. DNA for the CDR3: TGTGCCAGCAGCTTTAGGGGAAACACTGAAGCTTTCTTT. Translating gives CASSFRGNTEAFF.

The chain combines TRBV28 with TRBJ2-2, with D perhaps matching TRBD1 (5 bases). This CDR3 comprises 14 residues. Germline CDR1 MDHEN, CDR2 SYDVKM. V was cut by 3 bases and J by 1 base, with 6 bases left in between. The CDR3 here is CASSFDRNTGELFF. DNA of the CDR3: TGTGCCAGCAGTTTTGACAGGAACACCGGGGAGCTGTTTTTT.

V is TRBV28 and J is TRBJ2-1; 8 positions agree with TRBD2. V trimming: 5 bases; J trimming: 6 bases; junction bases outside the gene matches: 9. CDR3 length equals 15 residues. Germline V gives CDR1 MDHEN, CDR2 SYDVKM. CDR3 DNA sequence: TGTGCCAGCAGTCCAGCGGGAGTGGGGCTCAATGAGCAGTTCTTC. This gives the protein CASSPAGVGLNEQFF. The complete variable domain, with remaining parts taken from reference TRBV28 and TRBJ2-1, reads DVKVTQSSRYLVKRTGEKVFLECVQDMDHENMFWYRQDPGLGLRLIYFSYDVKMKEKGDIPEGYSVSREKKERFSLILESASTNQTSMYLCASSPAGVGLNEQFFGPGTRLTVL.

The chain joins TRBV18 to TRBJ2-7, with TRBD1 matching over 9 bases. V trimming: 3 bases; J trimming: 6 bases; junction bases outside the gene matches: 9. In germline, CDR1 is KGHSH, CDR2 LQKENI. CDR3 length equals 15 residues. The CDR3, as DNA: TGTGCCAGCTCACCTGGGACAGGGTTTTCGGGCGAGCAGTACTTC. Protein product: CASSPGTGFSGEQYF.

J is TRBJ2-1 and V is TRBV28; D is possibly TRBD1 (6 bases). The germline V and J ends were trimmed by 8 bases and 3 bases, with 11 bases remaining between them. Germline loops: CDR1 MDHEN, CDR2 SYDVKM. CDR3 length: 13 amino acids. This chain's CDR3 is CASGLDSYNEQFF. CDR3 sequence (DNA): TGTGCCAGCGGACTGGACAGCTACAATGAGCAGTTCTTC.

The rearrangement joins TRBV14 to TRBJ2-1, with 9 bases that match TRBD2. The length of the CDR3 is 18 residues. After removal of 1 base from V and 5 bases from J, the junction contained 12 bases not matched to a gene. Germline lookup yields CDR1 SGHDN and CDR2 FVKESK. CDR3 residues: CASSQGPKLAGTDNEQFF. CDR3 in DNA: TGTGCCAGCAGCCAAGGCCCCAAGCTAGCGGGGACCGACAATGAGCAGTTCTTC.

V and J are TRBV15 and TRBJ2-3, with TRBD1 matching 7 bases. The germline V gene has CDR1 LNHNV and CDR2 YYDKDF (reference sequence). Unmatched junction bases numbered 12, after V lost 0 bases and J lost 3 bases. The CDR3 is 18 residues long. In nucleotides, the CDR3 is TGTGCCACCAGCAGAGAAGGGGCAGGGGGTCAGAGGACAGATACGCAGTATTTT. It translates to CATSREGAGGQRTDTQYF.

Note on this clone: The sample holds other DNA sequences that translate to the same CDR3. The CDR3 is CASSPSPYGYTF. The CDR3 nucleotides read TGTGCCAGCTCTCCCTCCCCCTATGGCTACACCTTC. This chain connects TRBV18 to TRBJ1-2; D is undetermined. The CDR3 is 12 residues long. CDR1 KGHSH and CDR2 LQKENI come from the germline V gene. Trimming took 6 bases from V and 4 from J, leaving 9 bases between them.

The rearrangement links TRBV2 to TRBJ1-1, with 7 bases matching TRBD1. V dropped 2 bases and J dropped 2; count of bases not matched to a gene: 8. The CDR3 totals 16 residues. CDR1 SNHLY and CDR2 FYNNEI come from the germline V gene. The CDR3 protein is CASSERGPGGNTEAFF. The DNA for the CDR3 is TGTGCCAGCAGTGAAAGGGGGCCAGGGGGAAACACTGAAGCTTTCTTT.

The V gene is TRBV27, the J gene TRBJ1-1; D gene unclear. The CDR3 spans 13 residues. CDR1 and CDR2 from the germline V gene are MNHEY and SMNVEV (reference sequence). Trimming pared 6 bases from V and 8 bases from J, leaving 16 bases between. CDR3 residues: CASSRPGKTEAFF. The DNA for the CDR3 is TGTGCCAGCAGCCGACCGGGCAAGACGGAAGCTTTCTTT.

The chain has TRBV28 and TRBJ2-7; perhaps D is TRBD1 or TRBD2 (6 bases each). V gave up 8 bases and J gave up 7 bases, with 18 bases separating them. Germline V gives CDR1 MDHEN, CDR2 SYDVKM. This CDR3 has 13 residues. The chain's CDR3 is CASHRSGAGEQYF. The DNA of the CDR3 is TGTGCCAGCCATAGGTCGGGGGCGGGAGAGCAGTACTTC.